This TCR beta chain comes out of a study of T-cell memory formation after mild COVID-19. Study-wide results and limits: Mostly located in CM and EM were contracting CD4+ clones, with contracting CD8+ clones located in EMRA.

Germline V gene sequence: CDR1 SGHKS, CDR2 YYEKEE (reference sequence). The V segment lost 4 bases and the J segment 1 base; nucleotides outside the gene matches: 9. The CDR3 is made up of 17 amino acids. In regard to this clonotype: Antigen unknown.

MiXCR, run by TCRdb on the 5' RACE reads, gives a single entry per CDR3 protein. Found here are hundreds of thousands of distinct CDR3 sequences, 16% of them singletons; the top ten hold 22%. The specimen sequenced was PBMCs or a T cell subset sorted from them (not recorded which). The clonotype originates from a man in his late teens or twenties who had mild COVID-19 (a few samples of this study predate the infection). Cell type and time point are not known. The V gene is TRBV5-5, the J gene TRBJ2-7; TRBD1 matches at 12 bases. The DNA of the CDR3 is TGTGCCAGCAGCCCGGGACAGGGGGCAATTTTGTCCTACGAGCAGTACGTC. Translating it yields CASSPGQGAILSYEQYV.